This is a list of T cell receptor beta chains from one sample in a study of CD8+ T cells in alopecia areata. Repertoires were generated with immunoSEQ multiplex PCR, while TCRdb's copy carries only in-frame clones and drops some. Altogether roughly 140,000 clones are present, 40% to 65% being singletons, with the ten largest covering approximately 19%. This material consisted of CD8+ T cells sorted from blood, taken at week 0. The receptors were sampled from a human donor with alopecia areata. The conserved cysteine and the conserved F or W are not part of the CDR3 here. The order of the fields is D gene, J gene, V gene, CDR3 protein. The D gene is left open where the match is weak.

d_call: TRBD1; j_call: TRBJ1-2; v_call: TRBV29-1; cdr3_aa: SVPTGEYGYT
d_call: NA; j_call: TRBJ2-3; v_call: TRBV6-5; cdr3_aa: ASNGGPTDTQY
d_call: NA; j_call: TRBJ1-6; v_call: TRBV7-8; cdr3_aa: ASSLGGARNNSPLH
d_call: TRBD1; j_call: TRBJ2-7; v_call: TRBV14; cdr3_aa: ASSLTGTGGYEQY
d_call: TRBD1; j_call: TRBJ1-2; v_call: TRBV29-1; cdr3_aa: SVPDRVKDGYT
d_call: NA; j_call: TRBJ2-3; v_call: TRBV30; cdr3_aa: ASPSEDLRSDTQY
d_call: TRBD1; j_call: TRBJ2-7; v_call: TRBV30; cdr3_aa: AWSPTGDEQY
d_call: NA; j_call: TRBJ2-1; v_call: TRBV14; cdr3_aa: ASSQGDYFNEQF
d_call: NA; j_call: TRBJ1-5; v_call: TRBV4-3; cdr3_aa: ASSQDLVGTGSNQPQH
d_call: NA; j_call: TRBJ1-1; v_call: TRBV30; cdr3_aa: AWSVLSTDEAF
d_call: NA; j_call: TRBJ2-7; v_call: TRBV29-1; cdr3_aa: SVLDSPYEQY
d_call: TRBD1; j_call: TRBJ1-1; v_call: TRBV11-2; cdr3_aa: ASSWDRTEAF
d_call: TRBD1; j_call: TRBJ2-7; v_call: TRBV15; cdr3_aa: ATARPGTGDEQY
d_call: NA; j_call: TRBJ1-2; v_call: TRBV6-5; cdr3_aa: ASSYSKAEGNYGYT
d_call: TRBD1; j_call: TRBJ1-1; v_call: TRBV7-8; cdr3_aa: ASNPIRGGEEAF
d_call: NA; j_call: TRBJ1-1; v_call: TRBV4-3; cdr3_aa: ASSQDRVSNTEAF
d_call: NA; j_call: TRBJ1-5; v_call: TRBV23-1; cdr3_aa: ASSPCRTAAKILPPLHSNQPQH
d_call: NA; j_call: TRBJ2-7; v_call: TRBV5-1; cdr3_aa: ASSLSQGANRYEQY
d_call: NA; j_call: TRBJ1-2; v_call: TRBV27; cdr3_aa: ASSDGYGYT
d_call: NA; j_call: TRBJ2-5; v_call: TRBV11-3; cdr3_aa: ASSLVADIQETQY
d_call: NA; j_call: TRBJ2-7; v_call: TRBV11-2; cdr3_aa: ASSLGPTGAYEQY
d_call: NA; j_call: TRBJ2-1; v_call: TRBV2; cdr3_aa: ASSEGKQF
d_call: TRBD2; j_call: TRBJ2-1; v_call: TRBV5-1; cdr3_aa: ASSFTGTSVLYNEQF
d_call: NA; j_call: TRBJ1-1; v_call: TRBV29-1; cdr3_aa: SVVYRTEAF
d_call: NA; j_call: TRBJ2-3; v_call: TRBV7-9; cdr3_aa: ASSQKGDTLRY
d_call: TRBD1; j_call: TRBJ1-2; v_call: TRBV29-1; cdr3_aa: SVEAGGGVGYT
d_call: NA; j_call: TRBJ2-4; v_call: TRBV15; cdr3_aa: ATSRDRLTNIQY
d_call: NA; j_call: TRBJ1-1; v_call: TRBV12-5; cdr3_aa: ASGYRSTEAF